The source of this T cell receptor beta chain is a study of preoperative IRX-2 immunotherapy in early breast cancer. Stated treatment: preoperative locoregional IRX-2 cytokine immunotherapy. The assay was immunoSEQ multiplex PCR, and TCRdb's table has in-frame clones only and misses some. The sample consists of around 88,000 clones, 80% to 90% of them appearing once. The table lists this clone with a count of one. Germline-derived CDR1 and CDR2 are SGHRS and YFSETQ. V lost 0 bases and J 2 bases, leaving 14 bases between the germline ends. The CDR3 spans 16 residues. Sequencing used tumor tissue, obtained after IRX-2 immunotherapy. The chain combines TRBV5-1 with TRBJ1-1; the D gene is possibly TRBD1 (5 bases). This TCR was sampled from a human donor with breast cancer. CDR3 region: CASSLVSDSYNTEAFF. Written as DNA, the CDR3 is TGCGCCAGCAGCTTGGTGTCTGACAGCTATAACACTGAAGCTTTCTTT.